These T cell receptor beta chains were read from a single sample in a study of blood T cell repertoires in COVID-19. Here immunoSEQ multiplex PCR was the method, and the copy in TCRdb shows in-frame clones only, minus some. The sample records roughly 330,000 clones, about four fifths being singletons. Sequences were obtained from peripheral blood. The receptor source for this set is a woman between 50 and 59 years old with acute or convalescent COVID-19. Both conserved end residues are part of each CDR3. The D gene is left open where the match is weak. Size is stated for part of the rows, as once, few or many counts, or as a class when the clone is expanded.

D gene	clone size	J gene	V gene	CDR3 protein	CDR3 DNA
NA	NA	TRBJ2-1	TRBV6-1	CASSELYDNEQFF	TGTGCCAGCAGTGAACTCTACGACAATGAGCAGTTCTTC
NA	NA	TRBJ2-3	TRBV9	CASSVGAASSTDTQYF	TGTGCCAGCAGCGTAGGGGCTGCCTCTAGCACAGATACGCAGTATTTT
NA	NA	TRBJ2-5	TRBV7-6	CASSFNRQETQYF	TGTGCCAGCAGCTTTAACAGACAAGAGACCCAGTACTTC
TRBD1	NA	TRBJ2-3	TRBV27	CASMLDRDSTDTQYF	TGTGCCAGCATGCTAGACAGGGATAGCACAGATACGCAGTATTTT
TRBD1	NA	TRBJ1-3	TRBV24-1	CATSDPGTGGNTIYF	TGTGCCACCAGTGATCCCGGGACAGGTGGAAACACCATATATTTT
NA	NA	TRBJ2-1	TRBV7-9	CASSRSGIYNEQFF	TGTGCCAGCAGCCGGTCCGGGATCTACAATGAGCAGTTCTTC
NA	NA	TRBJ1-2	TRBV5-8	CASSLAGINYGYTF	TGTGCCAGCAGCCTGGCAGGGATAAACTATGGCTACACCTTC
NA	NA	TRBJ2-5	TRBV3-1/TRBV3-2	CASSQVWDSEKTQYF	TGTGCCAGCAGCCAAGTATGGGATAGCGAAAAGACCCAGTACTTC
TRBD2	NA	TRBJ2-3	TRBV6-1	CASSEEGLAGRLTDTQYF	TGTGCCAGCAGTGAAGAGGGACTAGCGGGGCGCCTTACAGATACGCAGTATTTT
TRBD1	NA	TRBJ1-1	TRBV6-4	CASSDRDRSTEAFF	TGTGCCAGCAGTGATCGGGACAGGAGCACTGAAGCTTTCTTT
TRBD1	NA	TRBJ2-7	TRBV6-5	CASTGGDRTYYEQYF	TGTGCCAGCACGGGTGGGGACAGAACCTACTACGAGCAGTACTTC
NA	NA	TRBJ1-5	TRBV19	CASSLEGGYQPQHF	TGTGCCAGTAGCCTAGAGGGCGGTTATCAGCCCCAGCATTTT
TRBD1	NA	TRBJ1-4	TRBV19	CASSEGGEKLFF	TGTGCCAGTAGTGAAGGGGGCGAAAAACTGTTTTTT
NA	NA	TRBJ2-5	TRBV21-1	CASSVMTGMKKTQYF	TGTGCCAGCAGCGTCATGACAGGGATGAAAAAGACCCAGTACTTC
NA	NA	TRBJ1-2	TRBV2	CASSERQGHYGYTF	TGTGCCAGCAGTGAACGGCAGGGCCACTATGGCTACACCTTC
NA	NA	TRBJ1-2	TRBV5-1	CASSLGDTYGYTF	TGCGCCAGCAGCTTGGGGGACACCTATGGCTACACCTTC
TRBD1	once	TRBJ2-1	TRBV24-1	CATSDSRTGLGDEQFF	TGTGCCACCAGTGATTCGCGGACAGGGTTGGGGGATGAGCAGTTCTTC
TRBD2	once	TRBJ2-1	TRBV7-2	CASSFRLAGPYNEQFF	TGTGCCAGCAGTTTCCGACTAGCGGGACCCTACAATGAGCAGTTCTTC
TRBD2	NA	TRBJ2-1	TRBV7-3	CASSPGTSHSYNEQFF	TGTGCCAGCAGCCCTGGGACTAGTCACTCCTACAATGAGCAGTTCTTC
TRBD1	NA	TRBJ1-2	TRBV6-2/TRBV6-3	CASSTLGQDGNGYTF	TGTGCCAGCAGTACCCTCGGACAGGACGGCAATGGCTACACCTTC
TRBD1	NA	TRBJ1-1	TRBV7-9	CASTQGGTEAFF	TGTGCCAGCACCCAGGGGGGCACTGAAGCTTTCTTT
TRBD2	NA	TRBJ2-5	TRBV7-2	CASSWTSEIETQYF	TGTGCCAGCAGCTGGACTAGCGAGATAGAGACCCAGTACTTC
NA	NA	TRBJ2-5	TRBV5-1	CASSPQGTETQYF	TGCGCCAGCAGCCCACAGGGTACCGAGACCCAGTACTTC
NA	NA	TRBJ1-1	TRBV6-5	CASIGGGTMNTEAFF	TGTGCCAGCATAGGGGGAGGGACCATGAACACTGAAGCTTTCTTT
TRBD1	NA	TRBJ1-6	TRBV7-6	CASSLGTGGLSSPLHF	TGTGCCAGCAGCTTAGGGACAGGCGGATTGAGTTCACCCCTCCACTTT
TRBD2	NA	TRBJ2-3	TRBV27	CASSFRRGGLSDTQYF	TGTGCCAGCAGTTTCCGGCGGGGGGGGCTTTCAGATACGCAGTATTTT
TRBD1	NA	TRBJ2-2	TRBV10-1	CASSGGQGAGELFF	TGCGCCAGCAGTGGGGGGCAGGGGGCCGGGGAGCTGTTTTTT
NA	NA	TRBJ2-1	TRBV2	CASSPRAANEQFF	TGTGCCAGCAGTCCTCGAGCGGCGAATGAGCAGTTCTTC
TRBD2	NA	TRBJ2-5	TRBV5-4	CASSFGTSADQETQYF	TGTGCCAGCAGCTTCGGGACTAGCGCAGACCAAGAGACCCAGTACTTC
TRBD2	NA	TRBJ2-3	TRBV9	CASSSRTSGDTDTQYF	TGTGCCAGCAGCTCTCGGACTAGCGGAGACACAGATACGCAGTATTTT
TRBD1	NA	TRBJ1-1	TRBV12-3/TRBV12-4	CASIPTGHTEAFF	TGTGCCAGCATCCCGACAGGGCATACTGAAGCTTTCTTT
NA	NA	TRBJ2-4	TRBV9	CASSVGSKNIQYF	TGTGCCAGCTCCGTAGGGAGCAAAAACATTCAGTACTTC
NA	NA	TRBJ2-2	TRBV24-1	CATSDTGGSGHYTGELFF	TGTGCCACCAGTGATACTGGGGGGTCAGGGCACTACACCGGGGAGCTGTTTTTT
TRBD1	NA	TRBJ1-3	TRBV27	CASSFGRGLGNTIYF	TGTGCCAGCAGTTTTGGCAGGGGGCTTGGAAACACCATATATTTT
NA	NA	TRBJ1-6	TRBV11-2	CASSFIATYNSPLHF	TGTGCCAGCAGCTTTATTGCGACATATAATTCACCCCTCCACTTT
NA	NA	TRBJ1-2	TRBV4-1	CASSQETAANYGYTF	TGCGCCAGCAGCCAAGAGACAGCAGCTAACTATGGCTACACCTTC
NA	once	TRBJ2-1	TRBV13	CASSLLRGVKNEQFF	TGTGCCAGCAGCTTACTTCGGGGAGTTAAGAATGAGCAGTTCTTC
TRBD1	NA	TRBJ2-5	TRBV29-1	CSVTGGEETQYF	TGCAGCGTCACAGGGGGAGAAGAGACCCAGTACTTC
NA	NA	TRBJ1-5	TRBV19	CASTIQGSGNQPQHF	TGTGCCAGTACTATCCAGGGATCTGGCAATCAGCCCCAGCATTTT
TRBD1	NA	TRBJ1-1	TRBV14	CASSRLTGMDTEAFF	TGTGCCAGCAGCCGACTGACAGGGATGGACACTGAAGCTTTCTTT